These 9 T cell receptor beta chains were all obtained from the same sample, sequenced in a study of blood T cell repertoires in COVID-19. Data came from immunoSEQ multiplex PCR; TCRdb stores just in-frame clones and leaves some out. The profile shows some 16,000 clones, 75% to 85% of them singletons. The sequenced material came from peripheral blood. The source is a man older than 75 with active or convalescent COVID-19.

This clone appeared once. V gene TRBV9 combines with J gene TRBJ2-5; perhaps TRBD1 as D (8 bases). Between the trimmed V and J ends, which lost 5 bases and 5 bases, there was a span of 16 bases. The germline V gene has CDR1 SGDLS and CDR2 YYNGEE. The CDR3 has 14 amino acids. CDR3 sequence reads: CASSTGGGWETQYF. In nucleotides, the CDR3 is TGTGCCAGCAGTACAGGGGGGGGCTGGGAGACCCAGTACTTC.

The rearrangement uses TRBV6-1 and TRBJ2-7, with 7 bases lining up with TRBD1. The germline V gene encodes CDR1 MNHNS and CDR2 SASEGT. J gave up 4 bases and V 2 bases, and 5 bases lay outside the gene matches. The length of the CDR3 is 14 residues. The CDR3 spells CASSEMGTEYEQYF. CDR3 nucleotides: TGTGCCAGCAGTGAAATGGGGACAGAATACGAGCAGTACTTC.

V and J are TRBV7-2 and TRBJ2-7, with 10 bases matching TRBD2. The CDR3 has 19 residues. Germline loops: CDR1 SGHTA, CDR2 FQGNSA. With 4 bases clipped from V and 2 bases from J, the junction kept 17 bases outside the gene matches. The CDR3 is CASSSPSRAGGVNPYEQYF. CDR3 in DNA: TGTGCCAGCAGCTCCCCATCGCGAGCGGGGGGGGTAAACCCCTACGAGCAGTACTTC.

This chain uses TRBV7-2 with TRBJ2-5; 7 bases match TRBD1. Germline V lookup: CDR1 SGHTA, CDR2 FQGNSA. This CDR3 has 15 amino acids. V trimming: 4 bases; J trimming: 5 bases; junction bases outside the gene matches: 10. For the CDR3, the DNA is TGTGCCAGCAGCTACAATAAGGGGGCTGGGGAGACCCAGTACTTC. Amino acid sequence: CASSYNKGAGETQYF.

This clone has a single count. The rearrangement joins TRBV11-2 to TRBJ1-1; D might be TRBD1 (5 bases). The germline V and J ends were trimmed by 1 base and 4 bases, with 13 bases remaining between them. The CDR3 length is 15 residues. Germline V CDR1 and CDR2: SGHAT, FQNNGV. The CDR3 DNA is TGTGCCAGCAGCTTAGGCGGGGGGAGCGGCACTGAAGCTTTCTTT. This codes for CASSLGGGSGTEAFF.

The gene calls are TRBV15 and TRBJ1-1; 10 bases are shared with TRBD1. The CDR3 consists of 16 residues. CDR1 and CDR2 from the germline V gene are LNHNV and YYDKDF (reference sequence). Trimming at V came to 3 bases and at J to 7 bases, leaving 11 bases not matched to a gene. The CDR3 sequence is CATSSGSGTGDVEAFF. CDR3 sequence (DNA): TGTGCCACCAGCAGTGGTTCCGGGACAGGGGACGTTGAAGCTTTCTTT.

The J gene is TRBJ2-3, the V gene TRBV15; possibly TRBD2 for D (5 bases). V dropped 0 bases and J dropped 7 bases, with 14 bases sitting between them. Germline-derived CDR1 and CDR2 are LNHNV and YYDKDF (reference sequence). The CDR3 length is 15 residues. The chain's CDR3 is CATSRDPRNGNTQYF. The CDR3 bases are TGTGCCACCAGCAGAGATCCACGAAACGGGAATACGCAGTATTTT.

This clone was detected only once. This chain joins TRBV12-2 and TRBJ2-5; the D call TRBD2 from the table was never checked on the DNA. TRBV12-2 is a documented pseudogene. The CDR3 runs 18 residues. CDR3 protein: CASRLGAAGGPEQETQYF. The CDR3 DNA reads TGTGCAAGTCGCTTAGGTGCAGCGGGGGGGCCGGAGCAAGAGACCCAGTACTTC.

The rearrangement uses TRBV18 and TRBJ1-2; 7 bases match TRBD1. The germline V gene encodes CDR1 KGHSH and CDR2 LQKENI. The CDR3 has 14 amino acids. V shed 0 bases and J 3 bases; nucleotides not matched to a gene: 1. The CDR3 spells CASSPPTGDYGYTF. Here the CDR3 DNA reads TGTGCCAGCTCACCACCTACAGGGGACTATGGCTACACCTTC.